One sample yielded the 12 T cell receptor beta chains listed below, sequenced in a study of T-cell memory formation after mild COVID-19. TCRdb ran MiXCR on the 5' RACE reads and lists one entry per CDR3 protein. The table has fewer than 150,000 distinct CDR3 sequences, 15% to 20% seen once. The specimen sequenced was PBMCs or a T cell subset sorted from them (not recorded which). Source of these receptors: a man aged 18 to 35 who had mild COVID-19 (a few samples of this study predate the infection). Cell type and time point are not known.

This clonotype has only a few counts. V and J are TRBV20-1 and TRBJ1-4; TRBD1 is a possible D gene (5 bases). Trimming removed 5 bases at V and 4 bases at J, with 14 bases between. The CDR3 is 14 amino acids. Germline CDR1 DFQATT, CDR2 SNEGSKA (reference sequence). Here the CDR3 reads CSALRQPDNEKLFF. The CDR3 DNA follows: TGCAGTGCTCTTCGACAGCCTGATAATGAAAAACTGTTTTTT.

The chain couples TRBV5-1 to TRBJ2-1, with 7 bases matching TRBD2. The CDR3 has 13 residues. Germline V gene data show CDR1 as SGHRS and CDR2 as YFSETQ. The V gene end was trimmed by 3 bases and the J gene end by 13 bases; junction bases not matched to a gene: 10. CDR3 DNA: TGCGCCAGCAGCTCTGGGACTATCGCAGTTCAGTTCTTC. Protein: CASSSGTIAVQFF.

This clonotype was found many times. V gene TRBV5-1 combines with J gene TRBJ2-1; the D is unclear. The CDR3 loop spans 11 amino acids. Deletions cut 6 bases from V and 5 bases from J, with 6 bases between. Germline loops: CDR1 SGHRS, CDR2 YFSETQ. The CDR3 protein is CASTVNNEQFF. CDR3 bases: TGCGCCAGCACCGTCAACAATGAGCAGTTCTTC.

This chain connects TRBV11-2 to TRBJ1-2; 7 bases line up with TRBD1. J lost 7 bases, V lost 0 bases, and 11 bases had no gene match. The CDR3 totals 16 residues. The germline V gene encodes CDR1 SGHAT and CDR2 FQNNGV. The CDR3 sequence: CASSLDPITGAGGYTF. The CDR3 nucleotides read TGTGCCAGCAGCTTAGACCCCATCACAGGGGCAGGTGGCTACACCTTC.

In this sample, this clonotype turned up a few times. The rearrangement uses TRBV28 and TRBJ1-5; maybe TRBD1 (6 bases). This CDR3 has 12 amino acids. The ends were cut back, 11 bases at V and 3 bases at J, with 11 bases in the middle. Germline lookup yields CDR1 MDHEN and CDR2 SYDVKM. CDR3 sequence reads: CAARGSNQPQHF. The CDR3, as DNA: TGTGCCGCCAGGGGTTCCAATCAGCCCCAGCATTTT.

This clonotype was seen only a few times. J is TRBJ1-1 and V is TRBV5-1; D not resolved. The germline V gene has CDR1 SGHRS and CDR2 YFSETQ. V was clipped by 3 bases and J by 4 bases, with 13 bases between them. This CDR3 is 14 amino acids long. This chain's CDR3 is CASSSPPLSTEAFF. The CDR3 DNA is TGCGCCAGCAGCTCGCCCCCTCTGAGCACTGAAGCTTTCTTT.

As DNA, the CDR3 is TGTGCCAGCGCGATCGGCCGGGACAGGGTGAACATTCAGTACTTC. Encoded protein: CASAIGRDRVNIQYF. The gene calls are TRBV19 and TRBJ2-4; TRBD1 aligns across 9 bases. The trim removed 9 bases at V and 7 bases at J, leaving 13 bases unmatched. The CDR3 sequence is 15 residues long. The germline gives CDR1 LNHDA, CDR2 SQIVND (reference sequence).

Ten or more counts support this clonotype. V is TRBV6-5 and J is TRBJ2-2, with 13 bases fitting TRBD2. CDR1 and CDR2 from the germline V gene are MNHEY and SVGAGI. The trim removed 0 bases at V and 0 bases at J, leaving 4 bases unmatched. The CDR3 consists of 19 residues. CDR3 in DNA: TGTGCCAGCAGTTACTCGACTAGCGGGGGGCCTTCGAACACCGGGGAGCTGTTTTTT. It yields the protein CASSYSTSGGPSNTGELFF.

This chain links TRBV5-1 with TRBJ1-5; 8 nucleotides align to TRBD1. Unmatched junction bases numbered 2, after V lost 4 bases and J lost 5 bases. The CDR3 has 13 amino acids. CDR1 is SGHRS, CDR2 YFSETQ, per germline. The CDR3 nucleotides read TGCGCCAGCAGCCCGACAGGGGATCAGCCCCAGCATTTT. This gives the protein CASSPTGDQPQHF. The complete variable domain, with remaining parts taken from reference TRBV5-1 and TRBJ1-5, reads KAGVTQTPRYLIKTRGQQVTLSCSPISGHRSVSWYQQTPGQGLQFLFEYFSETQRNKGNFPGRFSGRQFSNSRSEMNVSTLELGDSALYLCASSPTGDQPQHFGDGTRLSIL.

The chain has TRBV7-9 and TRBJ2-1; no firm D call. Deletions cut 5 bases from V and 0 bases from J, with 14 bases between. Germline V gives CDR1 SEHNR, CDR2 FQNEAQ (reference sequence). CDR3 length: 16 residues. DNA of the CDR3: TGTGCCAGCAGCCTGGTTCTCCGCAGCTCCTACAATGAGCAGTTCTTC. This encodes CASSLVLRSSYNEQFF.

In this sample, this clonotype turned up a few times. The J gene is TRBJ1-6, the V gene TRBV6-5; D perhaps matches TRBD1 (5 bases). This CDR3 has 15 residues. Germline CDR1 reads MNHEY; CDR2 reads SVGAGI. The ends were cut back, 2 bases at V and 7 bases at J, with 12 bases in the middle. CDR3: CASSYVGTVNSPLHF. The CDR3, as DNA: TGTGCCAGCAGTTACGTTGGGACGGTAAATTCACCCCTCCACTTT.

The chain is built from TRBV7-8 and TRBJ2-4; TRBD2 matches 12 bases. The CDR3 is 21 residues long. J gave up 0 bases and V 0 bases, and 12 bases lay outside the gene matches. Germline-derived CDR1 and CDR2 are SGHVS and FQNEAQ. The CDR3 is CASSLARLLAGGMLAKNIQYF. In nucleotides, the CDR3 is TGTGCCAGCAGCTTAGCGAGGTTGCTAGCGGGGGGGATGTTAGCCAAAAACATTCAGTACTTC.